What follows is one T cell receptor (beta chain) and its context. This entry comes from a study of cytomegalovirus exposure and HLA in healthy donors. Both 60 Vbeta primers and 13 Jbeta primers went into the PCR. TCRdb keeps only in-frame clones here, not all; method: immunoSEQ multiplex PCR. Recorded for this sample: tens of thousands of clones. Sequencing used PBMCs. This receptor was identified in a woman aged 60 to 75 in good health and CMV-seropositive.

CDR3 nucleotide sequence: TGCGCCAGCAGCTTGGCGGGGGGCTCTGGCTACACCTTC. Its translation: CASSLAGGSGYTF. The chain links TRBV5-1 to TRBJ1-2; perhaps TRBD1 as D (6 bases). The CDR3 totals 13 residues. From germline, CDR1 is SGHRS and CDR2 YFSETQ. The ends were cut back, 0 bases at V and 7 bases at J, with 10 bases in the middle. Complete variable domain (other parts from reference TRBV5-1 and TRBJ1-2): KAGVTQTPRYLIKTRGQQVTLSCSPISGHRSVSWYQQTPGQGLQFLFEYFSETQRNKGNFPGRFSGRQFSNSRSEMNVSTLELGDSALYLCASSLAGGSGYTFGSGTRLTVV.